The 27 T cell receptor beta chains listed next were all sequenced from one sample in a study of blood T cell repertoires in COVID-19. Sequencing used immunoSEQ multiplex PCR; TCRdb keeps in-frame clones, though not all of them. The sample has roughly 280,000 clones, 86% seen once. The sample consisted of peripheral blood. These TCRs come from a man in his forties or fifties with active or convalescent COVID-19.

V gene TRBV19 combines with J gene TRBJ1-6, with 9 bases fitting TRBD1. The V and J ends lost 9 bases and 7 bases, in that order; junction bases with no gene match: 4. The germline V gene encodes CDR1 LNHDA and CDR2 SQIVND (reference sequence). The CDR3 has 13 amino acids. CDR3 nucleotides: TGTGCCAGCTCCGGGACAGGGAATTCACCCCTCCACTTT. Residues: CASSGTGNSPLHF.

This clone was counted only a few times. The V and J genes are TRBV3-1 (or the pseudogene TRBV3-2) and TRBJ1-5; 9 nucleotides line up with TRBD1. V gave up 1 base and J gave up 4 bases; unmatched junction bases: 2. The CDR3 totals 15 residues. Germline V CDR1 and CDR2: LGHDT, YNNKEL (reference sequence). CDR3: CASSQGQGENQPQHF. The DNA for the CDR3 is TGTGCCAGCAGCCAAGGACAGGGGGAAAATCAGCCCCAGCATTTT.

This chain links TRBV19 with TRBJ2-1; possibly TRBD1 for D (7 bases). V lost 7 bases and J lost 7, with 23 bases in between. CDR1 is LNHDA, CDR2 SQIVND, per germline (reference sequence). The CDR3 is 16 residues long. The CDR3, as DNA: TGTGCCAGTACCCAGGGGGGAGCAGGGGGGAAGAATGAGCAGTTCTTC. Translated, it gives CASTQGGAGGKNEQFF. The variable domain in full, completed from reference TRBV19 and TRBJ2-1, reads DGGITQSPKYLFRKEGQNVTLSCEQNLNHDAMYWYRQDPGQGLRLIYYSQIVNDFQKGDIAEGYSVSREKKESFPLTVTSAQKNPTAFYLCASTQGGAGGKNEQFFGPGTRLTVL.

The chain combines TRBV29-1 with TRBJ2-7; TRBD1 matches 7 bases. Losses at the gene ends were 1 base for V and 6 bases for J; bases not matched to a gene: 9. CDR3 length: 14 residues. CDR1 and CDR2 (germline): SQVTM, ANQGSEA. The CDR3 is CSVEGDRNSLEQYF. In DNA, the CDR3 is TGCAGCGTTGAAGGGGACAGAAATTCCCTCGAGCAGTACTTC.

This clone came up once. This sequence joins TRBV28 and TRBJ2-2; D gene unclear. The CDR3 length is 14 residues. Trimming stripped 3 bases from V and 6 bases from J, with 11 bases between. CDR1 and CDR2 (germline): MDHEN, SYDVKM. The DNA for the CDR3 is TGTGCCAGCAGTTTCGGGTGGAGTCCCGGGGAGCTGTTTTTT. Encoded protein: CASSFGWSPGELFF.

The CDR3 is CASSGGWSTDTQYF. CDR3 DNA: TGTGCCAGCAGCGGGGGCTGGAGCACAGATACGCAGTATTTT. The chain joins TRBV11-2 to TRBJ2-3; tentative D call: TRBD1 (6 bases). This CDR3 has 14 residues. Germline-derived CDR1 and CDR2 are SGHAT and FQNNGV. Trimming stripped 5 bases from V and 0 bases from J, with 9 bases between.

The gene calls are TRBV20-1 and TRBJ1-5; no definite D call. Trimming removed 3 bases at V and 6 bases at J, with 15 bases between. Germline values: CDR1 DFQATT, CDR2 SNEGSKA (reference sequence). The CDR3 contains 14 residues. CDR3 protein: CSASPARGAQPQHF. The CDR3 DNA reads TGCAGTGCTAGTCCAGCACGGGGAGCTCAGCCCCAGCATTTT.

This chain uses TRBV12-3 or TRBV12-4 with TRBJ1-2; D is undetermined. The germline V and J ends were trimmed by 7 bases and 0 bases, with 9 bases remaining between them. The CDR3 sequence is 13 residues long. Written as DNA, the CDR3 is TGTGCCAGCAATCCCATTGCTAACTATGGCTACACCTTC. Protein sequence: CASNPIANYGYTF.

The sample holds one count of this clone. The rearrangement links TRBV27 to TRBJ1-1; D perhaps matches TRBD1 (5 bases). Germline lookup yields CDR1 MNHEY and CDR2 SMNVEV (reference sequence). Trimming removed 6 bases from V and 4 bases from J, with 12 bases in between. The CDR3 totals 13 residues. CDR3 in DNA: TGTGCCAGCAGGATTACAGGATTCACTGAAGCTTTCTTT. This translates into CASRITGFTEAFF.

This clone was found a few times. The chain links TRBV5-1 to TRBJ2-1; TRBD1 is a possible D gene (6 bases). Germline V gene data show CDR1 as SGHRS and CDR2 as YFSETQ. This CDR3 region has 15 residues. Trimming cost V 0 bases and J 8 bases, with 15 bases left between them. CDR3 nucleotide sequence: TGCGCCAGCAGCTTGGGTGGGGGCGATAGGGATGAGCAGTTCTTC. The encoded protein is CASSLGGGDRDEQFF.

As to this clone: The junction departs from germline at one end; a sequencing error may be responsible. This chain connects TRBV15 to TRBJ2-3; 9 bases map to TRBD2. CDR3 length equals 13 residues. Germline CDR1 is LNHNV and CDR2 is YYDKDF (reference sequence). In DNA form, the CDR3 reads TGTGCCACCAGCAGAGCAGGGACTTCAGCGGGGGGTTTT. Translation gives CATSRAGTSAGGF.

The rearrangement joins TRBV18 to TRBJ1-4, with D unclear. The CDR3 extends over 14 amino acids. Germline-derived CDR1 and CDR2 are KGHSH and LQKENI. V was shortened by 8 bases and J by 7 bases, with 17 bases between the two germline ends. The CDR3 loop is CASPLVPGSEKLFF. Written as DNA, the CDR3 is TGTGCCAGCCCATTAGTCCCAGGATCTGAAAAACTGTTTTTT.

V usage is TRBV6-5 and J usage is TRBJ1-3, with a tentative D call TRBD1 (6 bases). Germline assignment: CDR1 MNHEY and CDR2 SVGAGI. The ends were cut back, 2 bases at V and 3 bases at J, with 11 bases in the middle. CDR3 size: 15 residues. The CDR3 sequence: CASSYRGQIGNTIYF. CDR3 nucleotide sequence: TGTGCCAGCAGTTACCGGGGACAAATTGGAAACACCATATATTTT.

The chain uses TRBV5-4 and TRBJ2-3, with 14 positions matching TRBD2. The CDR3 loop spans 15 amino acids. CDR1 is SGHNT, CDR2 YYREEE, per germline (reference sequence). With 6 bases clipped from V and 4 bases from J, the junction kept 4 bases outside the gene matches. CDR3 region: CASTQGLAGADTQYF. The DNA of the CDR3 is TGTGCCAGCACCCAGGGACTAGCGGGGGCAGATACGCAGTATTTT.

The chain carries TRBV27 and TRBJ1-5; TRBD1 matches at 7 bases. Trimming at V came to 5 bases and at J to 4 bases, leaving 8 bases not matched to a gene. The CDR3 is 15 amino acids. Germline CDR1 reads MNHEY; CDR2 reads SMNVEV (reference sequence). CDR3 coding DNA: TGTGCCAGCAGTGTCCGACAGGGCCCGAATCAGCCCCAGCATTTT. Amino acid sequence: CASSVRQGPNQPQHF.

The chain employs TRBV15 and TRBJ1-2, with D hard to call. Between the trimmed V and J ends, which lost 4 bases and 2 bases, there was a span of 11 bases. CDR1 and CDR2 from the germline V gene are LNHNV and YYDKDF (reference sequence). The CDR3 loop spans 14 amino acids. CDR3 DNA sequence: TGTGCCACCAGCATGAAGAGAGAAAACTATGGCTACACCTTC. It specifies CATSMKRENYGYTF.

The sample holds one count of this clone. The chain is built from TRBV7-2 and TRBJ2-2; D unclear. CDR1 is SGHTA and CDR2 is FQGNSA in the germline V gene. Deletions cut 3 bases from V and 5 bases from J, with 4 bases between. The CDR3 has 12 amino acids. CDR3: CASSFQTGELFF. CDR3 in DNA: TGTGCCAGCAGCTTCCAAACCGGGGAGCTGTTTTTT.

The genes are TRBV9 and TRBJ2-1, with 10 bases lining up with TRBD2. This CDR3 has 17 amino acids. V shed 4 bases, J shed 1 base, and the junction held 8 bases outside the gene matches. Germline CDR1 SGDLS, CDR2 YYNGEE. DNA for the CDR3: TGTGCCAGCAGCCCCCTAGCGGGAGCAAGGTCCTACAATGAGCAGTTCTTC. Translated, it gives CASSPLAGARSYNEQFF. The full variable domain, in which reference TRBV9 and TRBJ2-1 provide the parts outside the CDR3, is DSGVTQTPKHLITATGQRVTLRCSPRSGDLSVYWYQQSLDQGLQFLIQYYNGEERAKGNILERFSAQQFPDLHSELNLSSLELGDSALYFCASSPLAGARSYNEQFFGPGTRLTVL.

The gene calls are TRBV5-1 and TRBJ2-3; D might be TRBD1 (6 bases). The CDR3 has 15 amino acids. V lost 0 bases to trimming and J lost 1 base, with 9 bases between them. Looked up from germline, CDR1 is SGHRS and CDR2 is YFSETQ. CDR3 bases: TGCGCCAGCAGCTTGGTGGGACAAGGCACAGATACGCAGTATTTT. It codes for CASSLVGQGTDTQYF.

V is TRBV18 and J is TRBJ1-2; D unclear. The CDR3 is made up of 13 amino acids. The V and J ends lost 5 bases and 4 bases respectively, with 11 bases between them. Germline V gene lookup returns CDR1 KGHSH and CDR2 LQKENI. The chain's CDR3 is CASSVNRVYGYTF. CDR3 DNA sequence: TGTGCCAGCTCAGTTAACCGAGTCTATGGCTACACCTTC.

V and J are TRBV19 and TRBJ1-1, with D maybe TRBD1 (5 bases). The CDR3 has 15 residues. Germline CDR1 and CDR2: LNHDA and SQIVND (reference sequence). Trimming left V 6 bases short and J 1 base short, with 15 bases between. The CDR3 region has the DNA TGTGCCAGTAGCCCCGAGATGGGGGGGAACACTGAAGCTTTCTTT. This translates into CASSPEMGGNTEAFF.

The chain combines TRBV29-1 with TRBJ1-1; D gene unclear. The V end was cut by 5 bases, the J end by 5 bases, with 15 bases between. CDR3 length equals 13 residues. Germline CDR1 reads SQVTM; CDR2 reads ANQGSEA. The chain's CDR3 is CSVQTQTGTEAFF. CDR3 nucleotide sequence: TGCAGCGTTCAGACCCAAACGGGAACTGAAGCTTTCTTT.

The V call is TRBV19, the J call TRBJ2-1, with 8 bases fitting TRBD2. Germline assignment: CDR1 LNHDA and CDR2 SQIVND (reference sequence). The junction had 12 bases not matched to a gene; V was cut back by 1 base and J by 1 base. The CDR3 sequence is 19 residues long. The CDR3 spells CASSIARGRGGRSYNEQFF. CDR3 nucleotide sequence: TGTGCCAGTAGTATAGCCCGGGGGCGCGGCGGGAGGTCCTACAATGAGCAGTTCTTC.

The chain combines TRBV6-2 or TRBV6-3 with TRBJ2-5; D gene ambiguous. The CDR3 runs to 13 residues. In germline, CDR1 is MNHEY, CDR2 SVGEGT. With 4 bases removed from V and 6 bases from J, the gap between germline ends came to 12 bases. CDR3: CASSSGPLKTQYF. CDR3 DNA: TGTGCCAGCAGTTCTGGCCCCCTGAAGACCCAGTACTTC.

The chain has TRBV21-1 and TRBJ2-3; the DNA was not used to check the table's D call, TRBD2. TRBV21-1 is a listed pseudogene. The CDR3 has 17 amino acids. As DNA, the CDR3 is TGTGCCAGCAGCAAAACGGCGATAGCGGGGGACACAGATACGCAGTATTTT. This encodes CASSKTAIAGDTDTQYF.

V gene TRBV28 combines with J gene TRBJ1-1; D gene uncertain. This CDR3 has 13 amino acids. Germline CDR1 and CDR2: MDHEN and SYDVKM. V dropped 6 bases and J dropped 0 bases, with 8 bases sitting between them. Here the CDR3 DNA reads TGTGCCAGCAGGCGAACGGTGAACACTGAAGCTTTCTTT. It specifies CASRRTVNTEAFF.

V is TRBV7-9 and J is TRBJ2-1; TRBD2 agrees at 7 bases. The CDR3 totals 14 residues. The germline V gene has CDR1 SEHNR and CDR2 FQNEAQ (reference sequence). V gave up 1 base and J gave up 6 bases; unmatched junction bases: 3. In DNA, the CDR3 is TGTGCCAGCAGCTTAGACAGACTAGCCAATGAGCAGTTCTTC. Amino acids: CASSLDRLANEQFF.